A selection of T cell receptor beta chains follows, all from one sample in a study of siplizumab effects on memory and regulatory T cells. The method was immunoSEQ multiplex PCR; TCRdb's version includes in-frame clones alone and lacks a portion of them. This table holds around 110,000 clones, approximately 94% found once. The specimen sequenced was non-Treg CD4+ T cells sorted from blood. The receptors were sampled from a human donor in good health. Each CDR3 is given with its conserved first and last residue. Each record gives: V gene, clone size, D gene, J gene, CDR3 protein, CDR3 DNA. The D gene is left open where the match is weak. Where a row states a size, it is once, few, many or the class of an expanded clone; other rows omit it.

v_gene: TRBV5-1; abundance: .; d_gene: .; j_gene: TRBJ2-5; CDR3aa: CASSRRGEETQYF; CDR3nt: TGCGCCAGCAGCCGGAGGGGAGAAGAGACCCAGTACTTC
v_gene: TRBV19; abundance: .; d_gene: .; j_gene: TRBJ1-4; CDR3aa: CASSIGVRVEKLFF; CDR3nt: TGTGCCAGTAGTATTGGTGTCAGGGTAGAAAAACTGTTTTTT
v_gene: TRBV9; abundance: .; d_gene: TRBD2; j_gene: TRBJ2-3; CDR3aa: CASSRGADTQYF; CDR3nt: TGTGCCAGCAGCCGGGGGGCAGATACGCAGTATTTT
v_gene: TRBV5-4; abundance: .; d_gene: TRBD1; j_gene: TRBJ2-3; CDR3aa: CASRTGETDTQYF; CDR3nt: TGTGCCAGCAGAACAGGGGAGACAGATACGCAGTATTTT
v_gene: TRBV5-4; abundance: .; d_gene: TRBD1; j_gene: TRBJ1-4; CDR3aa: CASSPQGAGSTNEKLFF; CDR3nt: TGTGCCAGCAGCCCCCAGGGGGCCGGTTCAACTAATGAAAAACTGTTTTTT
v_gene: TRBV6-4; abundance: .; d_gene: .; j_gene: TRBJ1-1; CDR3aa: CASSVRGGTEAFF; CDR3nt: TGTGCCAGCAGTGTTCGGGGGGGGACTGAAGCTTTCTTT
v_gene: TRBV10-3; abundance: .; d_gene: .; j_gene: TRBJ1-2; CDR3aa: CAISESWGSGYTF; CDR3nt: TGTGCCATCAGTGAGTCGTGGGGCAGTGGCTACACCTTC
v_gene: TRBV5-1; abundance: .; d_gene: .; j_gene: TRBJ1-1; CDR3aa: CASSLDASYTEAFF; CDR3nt: TGCGCCAGCAGCTTGGATGCCAGTTACACTGAAGCTTTCTTT
v_gene: TRBV20-1; abundance: .; d_gene: .; j_gene: TRBJ2-1; CDR3aa: CSAEKPGEQFF; CDR3nt: TGCAGTGCGGAAAAGCCTGGTGAGCAGTTCTTC
v_gene: TRBV2; abundance: .; d_gene: .; j_gene: TRBJ1-5; CDR3aa: CASNPGTQNQPQHF; CDR3nt: TGTGCCAGCAACCCCGGGACCCAAAATCAGCCCCAGCATTTT
v_gene: TRBV10-2; abundance: .; d_gene: .; j_gene: TRBJ2-5; CDR3aa: CASSEIRETQYF; CDR3nt: TGCGCCAGCAGTGAGATCAGGGAGACCCAGTACTTC
v_gene: TRBV19; abundance: .; d_gene: .; j_gene: TRBJ2-5; CDR3aa: CASKPPGGLSGETQYF; CDR3nt: TGTGCCAGTAAACCCCCCGGCGGACTAAGCGGGGAGACCCAGTACTTC
v_gene: TRBV4-1; abundance: .; d_gene: TRBD2; j_gene: TRBJ2-4; CDR3aa: CASSHGLAGGLGKNIQYF; CDR3nt: TGCGCCAGCAGCCACGGACTAGCGGGGGGACTGGGGAAAAACATTCAGTACTTC
v_gene: TRBV11-2; abundance: .; d_gene: TRBD1; j_gene: TRBJ2-7; CDR3aa: CASRRPGTGGEQYF; CDR3nt: TGTGCCAGCAGACGTCCCGGGACAGGGGGCGAGCAGTACTTC
v_gene: TRBV9; abundance: .; d_gene: .; j_gene: TRBJ1-2; CDR3aa: CASSVGLWVDDGYTF; CDR3nt: TGTGCCAGCAGCGTCGGTTTGTGGGTGGACGATGGCTACACCTTC
v_gene: TRBV6-1; abundance: .; d_gene: .; j_gene: TRBJ2-7; CDR3aa: CASSEGPGGTYEQYF; CDR3nt: TGTGCCAGCAGTGAAGGACCGGGGGGCACCTACGAGCAGTACTTC
v_gene: TRBV6-1; abundance: .; d_gene: .; j_gene: TRBJ1-1; CDR3aa: CASSRTGTEAFF; CDR3nt: TGTGCCAGCAGCCGGACCGGCACTGAAGCTTTCTTT
v_gene: TRBV4-1; abundance: .; d_gene: TRBD1; j_gene: TRBJ2-7; CDR3aa: CASSQDKGQFHEQYF; CDR3nt: TGCGCCAGCAGCCAAGATAAGGGACAGTTCCACGAGCAGTACTTC
v_gene: TRBV6-6; abundance: .; d_gene: TRBD2; j_gene: TRBJ2-7; CDR3aa: CASSSSGGLGYEQYF; CDR3nt: TGTGCCAGCAGCTCCTCGGGGGGTCTCGGGTACGAGCAGTACTTC
v_gene: TRBV18; abundance: .; d_gene: TRBD1; j_gene: TRBJ1-2; CDR3aa: CASSPRTGSNYGYTF; CDR3nt: TGTGCCAGCTCACCCCGGACAGGGAGCAACTATGGCTACACCTTC
v_gene: TRBV28; abundance: .; d_gene: .; j_gene: TRBJ1-1; CDR3aa: CASRGGYTEAFF; CDR3nt: TGTGCCTCGAGGGGGGGCTATACTGAAGCTTTCTTT
v_gene: TRBV11-2; abundance: .; d_gene: .; j_gene: TRBJ2-5; CDR3aa: CASSFRPQGKETQYF; CDR3nt: TGTGCCAGCAGCTTTCGACCCCAAGGGAAAGAGACCCAGTACTTC
v_gene: TRBV28; abundance: .; d_gene: TRBD1; j_gene: TRBJ2-1; CDR3aa: CASSPGTGGNNEQFF; CDR3nt: TGTGCCAGCAGTCCCGGGACAGGGGGGAACAATGAGCAGTTCTTC
v_gene: TRBV5-1; abundance: .; d_gene: TRBD2; j_gene: TRBJ2-1; CDR3aa: CASIPTSGSYNEQFF; CDR3nt: TGCGCCAGCATCCCGACTAGCGGCTCCTACAATGAGCAGTTCTTC
v_gene: TRBV2; abundance: .; d_gene: .; j_gene: TRBJ1-3; CDR3aa: CASSELSSGNTIYF; CDR3nt: TGTGCCAGCAGTGAATTGAGCTCTGGAAACACCATATATTTT
v_gene: TRBV5-3; abundance: .; d_gene: TRBD1; j_gene: TRBJ2-1; CDR3aa: CARRGDRGNPNEQFF; CDR3nt: TGTGCCAGAAGAGGGGACAGGGGAAATCCCAATGAGCAGTTCTTC
v_gene: TRBV7-9; abundance: .; d_gene: .; j_gene: TRBJ1-6; CDR3aa: CASRKKESYNSPLHF; CDR3nt: TGTGCCAGCAGAAAGAAGGAGTCCTATAATTCACCCCTCCACTTT
v_gene: TRBV6-6; abundance: .; d_gene: .; j_gene: TRBJ2-3; CDR3aa: CASSQPLGSDPDTQYF; CDR3nt: TGTGCCAGCAGTCAACCTCTAGGGTCGGATCCAGATACGCAGTATTTT
v_gene: TRBV7-6; abundance: .; d_gene: .; j_gene: TRBJ2-2; CDR3aa: CACGVGVTGELFF; CDR3nt: TGTGCCTGTGGAGTGGGAGTAACCGGGGAGCTGTTTTTT
v_gene: TRBV5-1; abundance: once; d_gene: .; j_gene: TRBJ2-7; CDR3aa: CASSLPGRYEQYF; CDR3nt: TGTGCCAGCAGCTTGCCAGGGCGCTACGAGCAGTACTTC
v_gene: TRBV6-5; abundance: few; d_gene: TRBD1; j_gene: TRBJ1-1; CDR3aa: CASNPGTVNTEAFF; CDR3nt: TGTGCCAGCAACCCCGGGACAGTGAACACTGAAGCTTTCTTT
v_gene: TRBV19; abundance: .; d_gene: TRBD2; j_gene: TRBJ2-1; CDR3aa: CASSIGSAGAYNEQFF; CDR3nt: TGTGCCAGTAGTATAGGTTCAGCGGGAGCTTACAATGAGCAGTTCTTC
v_gene: TRBV27; abundance: .; d_gene: TRBD1; j_gene: TRBJ2-3; CDR3aa: CASSHLTGVDTQYF; CDR3nt: TGTGCCAGCAGTCACCTGACAGGGGTGGATACGCAGTATTTT
v_gene: TRBV6-5; abundance: .; d_gene: .; j_gene: TRBJ2-1; CDR3aa: CASSATVGHEQFF; CDR3nt: TGTGCCAGCAGCGCGACGGTGGGACATGAGCAGTTCTTC
v_gene: TRBV20-1; abundance: .; d_gene: .; j_gene: TRBJ2-3; CDR3aa: CSAPETDTQYF; CDR3nt: TGCAGTGCTCCTGAGACAGATACGCAGTATTTT
v_gene: TRBV10-3; abundance: .; d_gene: .; j_gene: TRBJ1-3; CDR3aa: CAISDSSGIPALSGNTIYF; CDR3nt: TGTGCCATCAGTGACTCTTCCGGGATCCCGGCTCTCTCTGGAAACACCATATATTTT
v_gene: TRBV5-1; abundance: .; d_gene: TRBD1; j_gene: TRBJ1-5; CDR3aa: CASSGGTGADQPQHF; CDR3nt: TGCGCCAGCAGCGGGGGGACAGGGGCGGATCAGCCCCAGCATTTT
v_gene: TRBV19; abundance: .; d_gene: .; j_gene: TRBJ2-1; CDR3aa: CASSTVSVGGIPQFF; CDR3nt: TGTGCCAGTAGCACCGTTAGCGTCGGGGGCATCCCACAGTTCTTC
v_gene: TRBV5-1; abundance: .; d_gene: .; j_gene: TRBJ2-7; CDR3aa: CASSLNYEQYF; CDR3nt: TGCGCCAGCAGCTTAAACTACGAGCAGTACTTC
v_gene: TRBV18; abundance: .; d_gene: .; j_gene: TRBJ2-7; CDR3aa: CASSPYSGTTRRSYEQYF; CDR3nt: TGTGCCAGCTCACCCTACTCCGGGACCACTAGGAGGTCCTACGAGCAGTACTTC
v_gene: TRBV2; abundance: few; d_gene: .; j_gene: TRBJ2-2; CDR3aa: CASRGTINTGELFF; CDR3nt: TGTGCCAGCAGGGGGACGATCAACACCGGGGAGCTGTTTTTT
v_gene: TRBV27; abundance: .; d_gene: .; j_gene: TRBJ2-3; CDR3aa: CASSQGGGEYF; CDR3nt: TGTGCCAGCAGTCAAGGGGGAGGCGAGTATTTT
v_gene: TRBV5-4; abundance: .; d_gene: .; j_gene: TRBJ1-2; CDR3aa: CASSFGTGGYTF; CDR3nt: TGTGCCAGCAGCTTCGGGACCGGTGGCTACACCTTC
v_gene: TRBV7-9; abundance: .; d_gene: .; j_gene: TRBJ1-1; CDR3aa: CASSPRQALNTEAFF; CDR3nt: TGTGCCAGCAGCCCCCGACAGGCCTTGAACACTGAAGCTTTCTTT
v_gene: TRBV18; abundance: .; d_gene: .; j_gene: TRBJ1-2; CDR3aa: CASSNQRQGGYTF; CDR3nt: TGTGCCAGCTCAAACCAACGGCAGGGAGGCTACACCTTC